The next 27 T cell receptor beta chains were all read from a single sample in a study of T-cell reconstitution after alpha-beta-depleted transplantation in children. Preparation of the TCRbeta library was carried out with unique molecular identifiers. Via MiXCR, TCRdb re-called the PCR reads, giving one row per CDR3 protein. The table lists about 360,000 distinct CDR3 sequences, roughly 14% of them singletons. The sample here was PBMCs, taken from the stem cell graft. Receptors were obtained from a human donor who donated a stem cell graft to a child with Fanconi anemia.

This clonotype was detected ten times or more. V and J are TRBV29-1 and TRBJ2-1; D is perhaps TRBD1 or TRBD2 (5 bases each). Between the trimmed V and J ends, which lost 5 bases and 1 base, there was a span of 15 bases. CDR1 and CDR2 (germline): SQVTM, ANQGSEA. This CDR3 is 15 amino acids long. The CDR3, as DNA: TGCAGCGTTCAGACCGGGACGGGGTCCTACAATGAGCAGTTCTTC. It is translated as CSVQTGTGSYNEQFF.

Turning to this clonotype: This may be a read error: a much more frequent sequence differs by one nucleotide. CDR3 in amino acids: CASIMTGSRGGQYF. The CDR3 nucleotides are TGTGCCAGCATTATGACAGGGAGTAGGGGCGGGCAGTACTTC. This chain connects TRBV12-3 or TRBV12-4 to TRBJ2-7; 7 positions agree with TRBD1. CDR3 length equals 14 residues. V was clipped by 7 bases and J by 9 bases; unmatched bases: 15.

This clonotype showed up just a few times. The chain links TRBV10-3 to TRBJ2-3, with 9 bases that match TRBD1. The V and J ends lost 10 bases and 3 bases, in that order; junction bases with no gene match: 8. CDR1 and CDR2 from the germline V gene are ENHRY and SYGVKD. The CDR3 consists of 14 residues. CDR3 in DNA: TGTGCCACCGTACAGGGGGCGGATACAGATACGCAGTATTTT. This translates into CATVQGADTDTQYF.

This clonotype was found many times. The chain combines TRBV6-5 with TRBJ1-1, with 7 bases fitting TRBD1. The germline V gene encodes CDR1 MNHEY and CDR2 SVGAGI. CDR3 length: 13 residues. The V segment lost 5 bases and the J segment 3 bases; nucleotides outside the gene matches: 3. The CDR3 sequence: CASSRGTDTEAFF. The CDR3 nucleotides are TGTGCCAGCAGTCGCGGGACAGACACTGAAGCTTTCTTT.

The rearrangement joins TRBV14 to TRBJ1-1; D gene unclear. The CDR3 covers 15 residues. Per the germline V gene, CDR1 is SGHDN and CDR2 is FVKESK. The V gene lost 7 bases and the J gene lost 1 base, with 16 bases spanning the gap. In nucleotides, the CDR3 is TGTGCCAGCACCATCTCAACCAACCCGAACACTGAAGCTTTCTTT. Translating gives CASTISTNPNTEAFF.

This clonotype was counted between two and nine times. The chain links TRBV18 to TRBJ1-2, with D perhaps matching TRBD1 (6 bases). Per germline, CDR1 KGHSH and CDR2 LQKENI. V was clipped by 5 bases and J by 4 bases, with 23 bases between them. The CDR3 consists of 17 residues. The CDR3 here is CASSATFTAGVVYGYTF. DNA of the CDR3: TGTGCCAGCTCAGCAACTTTCACGGCAGGGGTTGTCTATGGCTACACCTTC.

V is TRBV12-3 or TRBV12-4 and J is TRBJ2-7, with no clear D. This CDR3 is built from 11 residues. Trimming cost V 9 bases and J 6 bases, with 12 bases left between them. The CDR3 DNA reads TGTGCCAGTGCCTCCCCCCTCGAGCAGTACTTC. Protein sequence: CASASPLEQYF.

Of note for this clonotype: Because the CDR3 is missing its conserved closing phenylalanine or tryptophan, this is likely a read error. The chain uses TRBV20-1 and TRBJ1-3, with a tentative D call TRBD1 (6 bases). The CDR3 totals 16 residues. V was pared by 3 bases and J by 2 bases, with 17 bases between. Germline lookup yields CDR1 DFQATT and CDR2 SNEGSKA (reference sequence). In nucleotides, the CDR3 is TGCAGTGCTAGGGGGGCCCCCGTCCTCGCTGGAAACACCATATATTAT. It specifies CSARGAPVLAGNTIYY.

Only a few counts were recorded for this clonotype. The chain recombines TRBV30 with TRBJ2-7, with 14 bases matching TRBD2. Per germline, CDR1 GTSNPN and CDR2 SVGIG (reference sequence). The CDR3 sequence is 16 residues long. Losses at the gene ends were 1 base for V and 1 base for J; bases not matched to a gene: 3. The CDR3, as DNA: TGTGCCTGGAGTGGGAGACTAGCGGGGGGGTCCTACGAGCAGTACTTC. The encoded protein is CAWSGRLAGGSYEQYF.

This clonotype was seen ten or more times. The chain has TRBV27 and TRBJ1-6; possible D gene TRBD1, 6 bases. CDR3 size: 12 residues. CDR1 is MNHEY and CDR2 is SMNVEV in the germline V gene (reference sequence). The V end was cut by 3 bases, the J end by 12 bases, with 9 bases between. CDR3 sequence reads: CASSLGAQPLHF. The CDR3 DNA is TGTGCCAGCAGTTTGGGGGCCCAACCCCTCCACTTT.

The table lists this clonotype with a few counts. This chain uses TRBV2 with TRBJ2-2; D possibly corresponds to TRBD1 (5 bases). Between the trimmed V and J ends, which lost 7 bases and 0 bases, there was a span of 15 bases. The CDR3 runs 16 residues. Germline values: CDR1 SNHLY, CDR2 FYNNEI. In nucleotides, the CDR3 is TGTGCCAGCATGACACAGGCGTTCGCGAACACCGGGGAGCTGTTTTTT. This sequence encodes CASMTQAFANTGELFF.

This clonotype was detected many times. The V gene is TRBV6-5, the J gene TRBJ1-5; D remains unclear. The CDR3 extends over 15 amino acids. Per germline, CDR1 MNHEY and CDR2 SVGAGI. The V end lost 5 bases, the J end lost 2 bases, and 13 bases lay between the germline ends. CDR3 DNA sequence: TGTGCCAGCAGTCGGCCCCTAGACGGCAATCAGCCCCAGCATTTT. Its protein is CASSRPLDGNQPQHF.

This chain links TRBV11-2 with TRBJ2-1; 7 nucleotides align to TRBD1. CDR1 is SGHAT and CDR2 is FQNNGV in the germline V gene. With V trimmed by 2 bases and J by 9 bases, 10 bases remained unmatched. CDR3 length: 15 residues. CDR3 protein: CASSLSRQGRSEQFF. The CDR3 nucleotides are TGTGCCAGCAGCTTATCGAGACAGGGTAGGAGTGAGCAGTTCTTC.

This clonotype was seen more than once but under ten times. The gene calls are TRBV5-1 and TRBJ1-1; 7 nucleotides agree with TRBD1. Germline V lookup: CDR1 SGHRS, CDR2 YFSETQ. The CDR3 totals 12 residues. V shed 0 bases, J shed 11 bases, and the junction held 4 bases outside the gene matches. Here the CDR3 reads CASSLGGGMAFF. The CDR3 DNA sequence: TGCGCCAGCAGCTTGGGAGGGGGCATGGCTTTCTTT.

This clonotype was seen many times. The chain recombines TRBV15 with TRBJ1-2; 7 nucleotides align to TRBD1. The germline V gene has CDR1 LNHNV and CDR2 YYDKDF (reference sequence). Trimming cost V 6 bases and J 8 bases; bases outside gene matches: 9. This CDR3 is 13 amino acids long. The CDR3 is CATSSRTGEGYTF. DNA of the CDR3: TGTGCCACCAGTAGTCGGACAGGCGAAGGCTACACCTTC.

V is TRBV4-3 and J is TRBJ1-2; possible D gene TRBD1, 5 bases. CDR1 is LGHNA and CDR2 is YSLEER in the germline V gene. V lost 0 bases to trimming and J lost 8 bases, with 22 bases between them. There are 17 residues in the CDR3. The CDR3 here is CASSQDIEGLSWRGYTF. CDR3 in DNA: TGCGCCAGCAGCCAAGATATTGAGGGGTTAAGTTGGCGCGGCTACACCTTC.

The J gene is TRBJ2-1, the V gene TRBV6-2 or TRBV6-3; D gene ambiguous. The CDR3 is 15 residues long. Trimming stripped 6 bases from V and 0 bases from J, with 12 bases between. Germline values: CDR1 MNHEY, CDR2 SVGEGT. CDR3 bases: TGTGCCAGCAGCCTTGGACCGGTCTCCTACAATGAGCAGTTCTTC. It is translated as CASSLGPVSYNEQFF.

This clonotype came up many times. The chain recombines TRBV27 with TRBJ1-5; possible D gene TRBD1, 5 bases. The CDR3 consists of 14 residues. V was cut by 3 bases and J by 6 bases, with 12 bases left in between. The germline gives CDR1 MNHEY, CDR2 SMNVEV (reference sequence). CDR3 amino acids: CASSFGRQGQPQHF. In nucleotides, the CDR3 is TGTGCCAGCAGTTTCGGCAGGCAGGGTCAGCCCCAGCATTTT.

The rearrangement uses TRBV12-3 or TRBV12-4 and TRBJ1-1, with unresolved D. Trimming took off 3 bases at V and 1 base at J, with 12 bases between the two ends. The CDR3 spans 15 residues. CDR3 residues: CASSFSATGNTEAFF. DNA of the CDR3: TGTGCCAGCAGTTTCTCCGCGACCGGGAACACTGAAGCTTTCTTT.

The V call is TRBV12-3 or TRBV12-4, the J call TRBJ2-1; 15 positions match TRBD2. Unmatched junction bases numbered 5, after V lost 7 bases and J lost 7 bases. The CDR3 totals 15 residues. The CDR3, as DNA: TGTGCCAGCACCCTCGGACTAGCGGGGGGGAATGAGCAGTTCTTC. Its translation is CASTLGLAGGNEQFF.

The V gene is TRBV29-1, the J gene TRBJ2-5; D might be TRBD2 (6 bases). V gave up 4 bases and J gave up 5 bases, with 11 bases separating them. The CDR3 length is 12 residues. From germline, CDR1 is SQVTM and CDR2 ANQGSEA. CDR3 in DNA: TGCAGCGTTGGGGACTTCAGGGAGACCCAGTACTTC. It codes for CSVGDFRETQYF.

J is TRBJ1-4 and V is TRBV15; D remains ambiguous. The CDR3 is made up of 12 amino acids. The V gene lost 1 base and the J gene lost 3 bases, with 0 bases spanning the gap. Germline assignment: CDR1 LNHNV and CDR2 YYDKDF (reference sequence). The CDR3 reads CATSRANEKLFF. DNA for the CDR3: TGTGCCACCAGCAGAGCTAATGAAAAACTGTTTTTT.

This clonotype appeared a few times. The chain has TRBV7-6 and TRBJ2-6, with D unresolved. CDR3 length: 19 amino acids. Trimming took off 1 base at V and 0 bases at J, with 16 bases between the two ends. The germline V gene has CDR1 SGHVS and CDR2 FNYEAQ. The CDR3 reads CASSLVQATLSSGANVLTF. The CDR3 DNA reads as TGTGCCAGCAGCTTAGTCCAGGCCACCCTCAGCTCTGGGGCCAACGTCCTGACTTTC. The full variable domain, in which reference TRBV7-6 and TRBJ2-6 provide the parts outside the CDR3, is GAGVSQSPRYKVTKRGQDVALRCDPISGHVSLYWYRQALGQGPEFLTYFNYEAQQDKSGLPNDRFSAERPEGSISTLTIQRTEQRDSAMYRCASSLVQATLSSGANVLTFGAGSRLTVL.

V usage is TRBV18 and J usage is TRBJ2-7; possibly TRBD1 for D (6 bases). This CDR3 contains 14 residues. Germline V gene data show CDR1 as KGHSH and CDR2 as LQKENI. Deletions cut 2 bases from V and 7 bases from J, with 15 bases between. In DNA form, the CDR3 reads TGTGCCAGCTCACCAGATCGGACAGTGGTTGAGCAGTACTTC. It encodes CASSPDRTVVEQYF.

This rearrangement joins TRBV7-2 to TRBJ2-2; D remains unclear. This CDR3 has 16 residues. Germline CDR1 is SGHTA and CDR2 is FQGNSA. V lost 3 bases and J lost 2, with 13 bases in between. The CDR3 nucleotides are TGTGCCAGCAGCTTGGGTAACGTCCTCAACACCGGGGAGCTGTTTTTT. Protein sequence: CASSLGNVLNTGELFF.

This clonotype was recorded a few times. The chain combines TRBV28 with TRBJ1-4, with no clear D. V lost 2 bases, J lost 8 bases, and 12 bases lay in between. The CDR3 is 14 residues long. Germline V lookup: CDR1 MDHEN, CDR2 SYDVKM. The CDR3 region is CASSLEGFREKLFF. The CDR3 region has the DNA TGTGCCAGCAGTTTAGAGGGTTTCCGAGAAAAACTGTTTTTT.

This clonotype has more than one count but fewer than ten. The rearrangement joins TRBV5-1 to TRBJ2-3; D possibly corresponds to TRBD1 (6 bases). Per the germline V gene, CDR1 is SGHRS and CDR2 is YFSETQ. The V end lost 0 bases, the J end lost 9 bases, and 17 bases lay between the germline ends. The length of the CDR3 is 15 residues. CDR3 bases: TGCGCCAGCAGCTTGGTGTCGGGGCCCACAGGGACGCAGTATTTT. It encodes CASSLVSGPTGTQYF.